What follows are 21 T cell receptor beta chains derived from one specimen sequenced in a study of blood T cell repertoires in COVID-19. The assay was immunoSEQ multiplex PCR, and TCRdb's table has in-frame clones only and misses some. Of over 350,000 clones in the sample, more than 75% were seen once. Sequenced input: PBMCs or T cells enriched from blood (not recorded which). The receptors were sampled from a woman aged 45-60 years who had recovered from COVID-19.

The CDR3 DNA reads as TGCAGCGTTGATAGCTATGGGGCCTTCACAGGGGACTCTGGGTCCTATGGCTACACCTTC. Amino acids: CSVDSYGAFTGDSGSYGYTF. This chain links TRBV29-1 with TRBJ1-2; TRBD1 agrees at 7 bases. The germline gives CDR1 SQVTM, CDR2 ANQGSEA. V lost 3 bases to trimming and J lost 4 bases; unmatched junction nucleotides: 26. CDR3 length: 20 residues.

The rearrangement links TRBV29-1 to TRBJ1-2; D uncertain. This CDR3 is built from 13 residues. CDR1 and CDR2 (germline): SQVTM, ANQGSEA. V was shortened by 7 bases and J by 1 base, with 13 bases between the two germline ends. The CDR3 is CSATERDNYGYTF. In DNA, the CDR3 is TGCAGCGCTACTGAGAGAGATAACTATGGCTACACCTTC.

The rearrangement uses TRBV19 and TRBJ2-2, with 16 positions matching TRBD2. V shed 6 bases, J shed 3 bases, and the junction held 10 bases outside the gene matches. CDR1 and CDR2 (germline): LNHDA, SQIVND (reference sequence). This CDR3 has 19 residues. CDR3 DNA: TGTGCCAGTAGAGCCGGGACTAGCGGGGGGGCAAGATACACCGGGGAGCTGTTTTTT. As protein: CASRAGTSGGARYTGELFF.

The chain employs TRBV3-1 (or the pseudogene TRBV3-2) and TRBJ1-1, with D unresolved. Germline CDR1 and CDR2: LGHDT and YNNKEL (reference sequence). V was clipped by 0 bases and J by 7 bases, with 12 bases between them. CDR3 length: 14 amino acids. The CDR3 bases are TGTGCCAGCAGCCAAGAGAGGGAACGGGGTGAAGCTTTCTTT. This encodes CASSQERERGEAFF.

The chain carries TRBV6-5 and TRBJ1-6, with a possible D match to TRBD1 (6 bases). CDR1 is MNHEY, CDR2 SVGAGI, per germline. V gave up 5 bases and J gave up 8 bases, with 13 bases separating them. This CDR3 contains 14 residues. CDR3 nucleotide sequence: TGTGCCAGCAGTCTCCCCAGGGGACATTCACCCCTCCACTTT. Translated, it gives CASSLPRGHSPLHF.

V usage is TRBV9 and J usage is TRBJ2-5; 7 bases match TRBD2. CDR1 and CDR2 (germline): SGDLS, YYNGEE. This CDR3 has 15 residues. Unmatched junction bases numbered 8, after V lost 2 bases and J lost 4 bases. CDR3 sequence (DNA): TGTGCCAGCAGCGTGGGGGGGATTAACCTAGAGACCCAGTACTTC. Translated, it gives CASSVGGINLETQYF.

V and J are TRBV10-3 and TRBJ1-6, with TRBD1 matching over 9 bases. The V gene end was trimmed by 5 bases and the J gene end by 6 bases; junction bases not matched to a gene: 2. Germline CDR1 ENHRY, CDR2 SYGVKD. This CDR3 contains 14 residues. CDR3 sequence: CAISTGGSNSPLHF. The CDR3 DNA follows: TGTGCCATCAGTACAGGGGGCAGTAATTCACCCCTCCACTTT.

J is TRBJ2-7 and V is TRBV27; maybe TRBD2 (5 bases). V lost 6 bases and J 0 bases, leaving 9 bases between the germline ends. CDR1 MNHEY and CDR2 SMNVEV come from the germline V gene (reference sequence). There are 13 residues in the CDR3. The DNA of the CDR3 is TGTGCCAGCAGGGACTTCAGCTCCTACGAGCAGTACTTC. Translating it yields CASRDFSSYEQYF.

This sequence joins TRBV5-1 and TRBJ2-2; maybe TRBD2 (5 bases). The V and J ends lost 5 bases and 6 bases respectively, with 8 bases between them. The CDR3 extends over 12 amino acids. Germline CDR1 SGHRS, CDR2 YFSETQ. This chain's CDR3 is CASRAGAGELFF. CDR3 nucleotides: TGCGCCAGCAGGGCGGGTGCCGGGGAGCTGTTTTTT.

This rearrangement joins TRBV10-3 to TRBJ1-3; 8 bases line up with TRBD1. This CDR3 comprises 15 residues. Germline trimming cut 0 bases from V and 7 bases from J; bases unmatched to any gene: 5. The germline V gene has CDR1 ENHRY and CDR2 SYGVKD. The CDR3: CAISESGNRGNTIYF. The CDR3 DNA reads TGTGCCATCAGTGAGTCGGGGAACAGGGGGAACACCATATATTTT.

CDR3 in DNA: TGTGCCAGCAGTGACCACGAGCGGGCCCACCCAGATACGCAGTATTTT. As protein: CASSDHERAHPDTQYF. The chain couples TRBV6-1 to TRBJ2-3, with D possibly being TRBD2 (6 bases). The CDR3 is 16 amino acids. Per germline, CDR1 MNHNS and CDR2 SASEGT. Between the trimmed V and J ends, which lost 3 bases and 4 bases, there was a span of 17 bases.

The chain uses TRBV3-1 (or the pseudogene TRBV3-2) and TRBJ1-2, with TRBD1 as a possible D gene (6 bases). The CDR3 sequence is 13 residues long. The V and J ends lost 3 bases and 8 bases respectively, with 13 bases between them. From germline, CDR1 is LGHDT and CDR2 YNNKEL (reference sequence). The CDR3: CASSQSDRRGYTF. The CDR3 coding sequence is TGTGCCAGCAGCCAGTCGGACAGACGCGGCTACACCTTC.

For the CDR3, the DNA is TGTGCCAGCAGCTTAGCAGACTTAAACTCCTACGAGCAGTACTTC. This codes for CASSLADLNSYEQYF. The chain links TRBV11-1 to TRBJ2-7; D not resolved. The CDR3 length is 15 residues. Deletions cut 0 bases from V and 0 bases from J, with 9 bases between. The germline CDR1 and CDR2 sequences are SGHAT and FQDESV (reference sequence).

This CDR3 is CASSLEGTVGNTEAFF. The CDR3, as DNA: TGTGCCAGCAGCTTGGAGGGGACAGTGGGAAACACTGAAGCTTTCTTT. V is TRBV5-5 and J is TRBJ1-1; 7 bases are shared with TRBD1. CDR1 is SGHKS and CDR2 is YYEKEE in the germline V gene (reference sequence). V lost 0 bases, J lost 2 bases, and 7 bases stayed unmatched. The CDR3 is 16 amino acids.

The J gene is TRBJ2-7, the V gene TRBV6-2 or TRBV6-3, with 10 bases matching TRBD1. With 2 bases clipped from V and 2 bases from J, the junction kept 3 bases outside the gene matches. CDR1 is MNHEY and CDR2 is SVGEGT in the germline V gene. The length of the CDR3 is 15 residues. The CDR3 DNA follows: TGTGCCAGCAGTTACGATGGGACAGGGGCCTACGAGCAGTACTTC. The encoded protein is CASSYDGTGAYEQYF.

The J gene is TRBJ1-6, the V gene TRBV19; no firm D call. Germline-derived CDR1 and CDR2 are LNHDA and SQIVND (reference sequence). The CDR3 has 14 residues. The V end was cut by 3 bases, the J end by 10 bases, with 13 bases between. The CDR3 is CASSIGQVKSPLHF. The DNA for the CDR3 is TGTGCCAGTAGTATCGGTCAGGTCAAATCACCCCTCCACTTT. Combining the CDR3 with reference TRBV19 and TRBJ1-6 gives the whole variable domain DGGITQSPKYLFRKEGQNVTLSCEQNLNHDAMYWYRQDPGQGLRLIYYSQIVNDFQKGDIAEGYSVSREKKESFPLTVTSAQKNPTAFYLCASSIGQVKSPLHFGNGTRLTVT.

This chain links TRBV5-5 with TRBJ2-1; 10 nucleotides line up with TRBD1. CDR3 length: 15 residues. The V gene's germline CDR1 is SGHKS and CDR2 YYEKEE (reference sequence). V dropped 2 bases and J dropped 9; count of bases not matched to a gene: 8. The CDR3 bases are TGTGCCAGCAGCTTCCGGGACAGGGGTTGGGGTGAGCAGTTCTTC. Translating gives CASSFRDRGWGEQFF.

The genes are TRBV7-2 and TRBJ1-1; TRBD1 matches at 8 bases. The junction had 5 bases not matched to a gene; V was cut back by 5 bases and J by 3 bases. The CDR3 totals 14 residues. Germline lookup yields CDR1 SGHTA and CDR2 FQGNSA. CDR3 loop: CASSTQTGDTEAFF. The CDR3 region has the DNA TGTGCCAGCAGCACCCAGACAGGGGACACTGAAGCTTTCTTT. The full variable domain, in which reference TRBV7-2 and TRBJ1-1 provide the parts outside the CDR3, is GAGVSQSPSNKVTEKGKDVELRCDPISGHTALYWYRQSLGQGLEFLIYFQGNSAPDKSGLPSDRFSAERTGGSVSTLTIQRTQQEDSAVYLCASSTQTGDTEAFFGQGTRLTVV.

In this sample, this clone turned up once. This chain uses TRBV5-1 with TRBJ2-5; maybe TRBD1 (5 bases). Germline loops: CDR1 SGHRS, CDR2 YFSETQ. V was pared by 2 bases and J by 7 bases, with 18 bases between. The CDR3 is 15 amino acids. DNA for the CDR3: TGCGCCAGCAGCTTTCTGGGCAGGGCCAGCGCGACCCAGTACTTC. Protein sequence: CASSFLGRASATQYF.

The V call is TRBV7-8, the J call TRBJ1-3; D is ambiguous. Trimming cost V 3 bases and J 0 bases, with 18 bases left between them. The CDR3 has 18 residues. Germline V gene lookup returns CDR1 SGHVS and CDR2 FQNEAQ. As DNA, the CDR3 is TGTGCCAGCAGCTTGAGCTCAGCGGGAGTGAACTCTGGAAACACCATATATTTT. Its translation: CASSLSSAGVNSGNTIYF.

This sequence joins TRBV12-3 or TRBV12-4 and TRBJ1-5; 7 nucleotides align to TRBD1. There are 12 residues in the CDR3. V shed 7 bases and J 11 bases; nucleotides not matched to a gene: 8. The CDR3 loop reads CASTRGGESQHF. CDR3 DNA: TGTGCCAGCACCCGAGGGGGCGAGTCCCAGCATTTT.